This record covers a single T cell receptor beta chain. This sample was included in a study of blood T cell repertoires in COVID-19. Libraries were prepared by immunoSEQ multiplex PCR; TCRdb keeps only in-frame clonotypes and omits some of them. The profile covers some 75,000 clones, with about 85% appearing a single time and 13% taken by the ten largest. This CDR3 contains 15 residues. CDR1 and CDR2 (germline): LGHDT, YNNKEL (reference sequence). V shed 0 bases, J shed 9 bases, and the junction held 7 bases outside the gene matches. One Seattle source followed patients from active infection through their disease course.

This receptor was identified in a man aged 45-60 years with COVID-19, enrolled during active disease. J is TRBJ2-7 and V is TRBV3-1 (or the pseudogene TRBV3-2); 11 nucleotides agree with TRBD2. Source material: peripheral blood. The CDR3 bases are TGTGCCAGCAGCCAAGACGTAGCGGGAGGGCAGGGGCAGTACTTC. It translates to CASSQDVAGGQGQYF.